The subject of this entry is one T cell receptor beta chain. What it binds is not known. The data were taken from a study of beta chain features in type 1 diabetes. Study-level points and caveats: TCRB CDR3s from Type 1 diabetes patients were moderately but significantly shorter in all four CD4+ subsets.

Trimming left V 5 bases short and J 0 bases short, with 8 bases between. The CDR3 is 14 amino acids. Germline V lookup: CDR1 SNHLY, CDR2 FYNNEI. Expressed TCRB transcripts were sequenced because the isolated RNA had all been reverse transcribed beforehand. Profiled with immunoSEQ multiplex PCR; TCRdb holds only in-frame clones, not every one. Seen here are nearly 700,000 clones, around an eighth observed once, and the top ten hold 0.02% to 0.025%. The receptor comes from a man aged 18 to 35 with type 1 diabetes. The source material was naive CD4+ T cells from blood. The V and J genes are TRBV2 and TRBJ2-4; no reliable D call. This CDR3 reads CASSLPLAKNIQYF. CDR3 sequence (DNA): TGTGCCAGCAGTTTACCCCTAGCCAAAAACATTCAGTACTTC.